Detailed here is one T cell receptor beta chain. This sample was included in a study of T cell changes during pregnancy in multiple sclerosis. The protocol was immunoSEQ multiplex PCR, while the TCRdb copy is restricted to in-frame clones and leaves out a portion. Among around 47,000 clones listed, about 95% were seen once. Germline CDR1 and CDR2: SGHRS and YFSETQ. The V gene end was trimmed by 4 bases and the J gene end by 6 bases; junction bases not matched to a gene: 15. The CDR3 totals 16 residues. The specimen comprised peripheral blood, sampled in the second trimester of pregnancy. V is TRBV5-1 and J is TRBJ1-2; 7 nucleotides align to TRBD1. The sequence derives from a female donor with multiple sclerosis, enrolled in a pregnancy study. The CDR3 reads CASSTPIQGPMDGYTF. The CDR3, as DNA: TGCGCCAGCAGCACCCCTATACAGGGGCCAATGGATGGCTACACCTTC.